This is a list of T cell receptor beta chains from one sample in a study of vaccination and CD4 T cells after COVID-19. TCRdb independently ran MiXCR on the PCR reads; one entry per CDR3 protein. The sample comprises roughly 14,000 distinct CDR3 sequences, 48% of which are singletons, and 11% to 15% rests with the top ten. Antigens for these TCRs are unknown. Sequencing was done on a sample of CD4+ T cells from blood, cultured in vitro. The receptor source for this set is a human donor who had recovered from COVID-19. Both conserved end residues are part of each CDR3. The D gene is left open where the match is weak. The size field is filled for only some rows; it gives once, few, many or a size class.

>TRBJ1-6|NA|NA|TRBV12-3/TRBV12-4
TGTGCCAGCAGTGAGGGTTACAGGGCATCACCCCTCCACTTT
CASSEGYRASPLHF
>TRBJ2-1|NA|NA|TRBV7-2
TGTGCCAGCAAGCCCACCTGGACAAAAACTAGCTCCTACAATGAGCAGTTCTTC
CASKPTWTKTSSYNEQFF
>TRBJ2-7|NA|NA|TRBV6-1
TGTGCCAGCGGATCTGGCAGGTCACCGTCCGAGCAGTACTTC
CASGSGRSPSEQYF
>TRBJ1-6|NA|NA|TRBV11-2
TGTGCCAGCAGCCCCAGCGGGGATTCACCCCTCCACTTT
CASSPSGDSPLHF
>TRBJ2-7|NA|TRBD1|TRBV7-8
TGTGCCAGCACCGTGACAGGGCGCTCCTACGAGCAGTACTTC
CASTVTGRSYEQYF
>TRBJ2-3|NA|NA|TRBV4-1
TGCGCCAGCAGCCAAGGACGTCATTCGCTCGATACGCAGTATTTT
CASSQGRHSLDTQYF
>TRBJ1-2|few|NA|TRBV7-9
TGTGCCAGCAGCTTTGGGACGCCAGGCTACACCTTC
CASSFGTPGYTF
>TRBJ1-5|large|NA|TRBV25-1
TGTGCCAGCAGCCCCAAAGGGTATGACAATCAGCCCCAGCATTTT
CASSPKGYDNQPQHF
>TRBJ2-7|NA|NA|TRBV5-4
TGTGCCAGCAGCTTGTCCAGAGGCACCGAGCAGTACTTC
CASSLSRGTEQYF
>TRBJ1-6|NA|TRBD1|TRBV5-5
TGTGCCAGCAGCTTGGGAGTGGACAGGGTTAATTCACCCCTCCACTTT
CASSLGVDRVNSPLHF
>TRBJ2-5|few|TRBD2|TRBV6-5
TGTGCCAGCAGTTACTCGGCGGGAGTAACACAAGAGACCCAGTACTTC
CASSYSAGVTQETQYF
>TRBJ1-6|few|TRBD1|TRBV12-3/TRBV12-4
TGTGCCAGCAGTTGGACAGGTGATAATTCACCCCTCCACTTT
CASSWTGDNSPLHF
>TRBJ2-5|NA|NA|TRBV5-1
TGCGCCAGCAGCTTCATGGAGACCCAGTACTTC
CASSFMETQYF
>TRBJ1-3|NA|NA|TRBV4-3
TGCGCCAGCAGCCCCAGTAGCGGGGGCTTCTCTGGAAACACCATATATTTT
CASSPSSGGFSGNTIYF
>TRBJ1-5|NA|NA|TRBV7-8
TGTGCCAGCAGCTTAGCTGGGGGTAATCAGCCCCAGCATTTT
CASSLAGGNQPQHF